These 21 T cell receptor beta chains originate from one sample sequenced in a study of shared clonotypes between healthy human individuals. Data came from immunoSEQ multiplex PCR; TCRdb stores just in-frame clones and leaves some out. The sample lists millions of clones; 95% were seen once. The sample was naive CD4+ T cells sorted from blood. Subset specified: CD45RA+ positively selected. These receptor sequences come from a young man in good health.

The CDR3 is CASSLGGGLAGGQQFF. CDR3 DNA: TGTGCCAGCAGCCTCGGGGGTGGACTAGCGGGAGGCCAGCAGTTCTTC. This sequence joins TRBV14 and TRBJ2-1, with 14 positions matching TRBD2. Germline V gene data show CDR1 as SGHDN and CDR2 as FVKESK. The CDR3 has 16 amino acids. V was pared by 4 bases and J by 11 bases, with 10 bases of the junction left unmatched.

The rearrangement links TRBV5-1 to TRBJ1-2; D is ambiguous. This CDR3 is 17 amino acids long. V lost 1 base and J lost 8, with 24 bases in between. CDR1 is SGHRS and CDR2 is YFSETQ in the germline V gene. The CDR3 bases are TGCGCCAGCAGCTTGCTTTCAGTGGCGCCGGCCGCCGTCGGCTACACCTTC. This sequence encodes CASSLLSVAPAAVGYTF. The entire variable domain, with the rest obtained from reference TRBV5-1 and TRBJ1-2, is as follows: KAGVTQTPRYLIKTRGQQVTLSCSPISGHRSVSWYQQTPGQGLQFLFEYFSETQRNKGNFPGRFSGRQFSNSRSEMNVSTLELGDSALYLCASSLLSVAPAAVGYTFGSGTRLTVV.

This chain joins TRBV12-5 and TRBJ2-1; 10 bases align to TRBD1. This CDR3 is built from 19 residues. Losses at the gene ends were 2 bases for V and 4 bases for J; bases not matched to a gene: 14. Germline V CDR1 and CDR2: LGHNT, FRNRAP. This chain's CDR3 is CASGLPSLAGQGDYNEQFF. The CDR3 nucleotides read TGTGCTAGTGGTTTGCCCTCACTCGCAGGACAGGGGGATTACAATGAGCAGTTCTTC. Using reference TRBV12-5 and TRBJ2-1 for the parts outside the CDR3, the full variable domain is DARVTQTPRHKVTEMGQEVTMRCQPILGHNTVFWYRQTMMQGLELLAYFRNRAPLDDSGMPKDRFSAEMPDATLATLKIQPSEPRDSAVYFCASGLPSLAGQGDYNEQFFGPGTRLTVL.

This sequence joins TRBV6-1 and TRBJ2-7, with 7 positions matching TRBD1. Trimming cost V 6 bases and J 3 bases; bases outside gene matches: 8. Germline CDR1 and CDR2: MNHNS and SASEGT. This CDR3 contains 14 residues. The CDR3: CASSPAGTVYEQYF. CDR3 nucleotide sequence: TGTGCCAGCAGCCCCGCCGGGACAGTCTACGAGCAGTACTTC.

The V and J genes are TRBV7-6 and TRBJ1-5, with D hard to call. CDR3 size: 15 residues. V gave up 5 bases and J gave up 7 bases, with 18 bases separating them. Germline CDR1 is SGHVS and CDR2 is FNYEAQ. The CDR3 loop reads CASSPSSLSGQPQHF. Here the CDR3 DNA reads TGTGCCAGCAGCCCCTCCTCCCTCAGTGGACAGCCCCAGCATTTT.

This clone was observed once. V is TRBV27 and J is TRBJ2-7; D possibly corresponds to TRBD2 (5 bases). The CDR3 consists of 13 residues. V shed 0 bases and J shed 6 bases, with 9 bases lying between them. Germline V gene lookup returns CDR1 MNHEY and CDR2 SMNVEV (reference sequence). The CDR3 coding sequence is TGTGCCAGCAGTTTATCCCGGGGTACCGAGCAGTACTTC. As protein: CASSLSRGTEQYF.

The chain uses TRBV2 and TRBJ1-2; the match to TRBD1 covers 9 bases. Looked up from germline, CDR1 is SNHLY and CDR2 is FYNNEI. This CDR3 comprises 15 residues. V was pared by 4 bases and J by 4 bases, with 7 bases of the junction left unmatched. The DNA for the CDR3 is TGTGCCAGCAGTGTTGTGGACAGGGGAACCTATGGCTACACCTTC. Protein sequence: CASSVVDRGTYGYTF.

The chain has TRBV10-1 and TRBJ2-2, with D possibly being TRBD2 (5 bases). This CDR3 is 16 amino acids long. CDR1 and CDR2 (germline): WNHNN, SYGVQD (reference sequence). V lost 3 bases, J lost 7 bases, and 18 bases lay in between. The CDR3 loop reads CASSDGSAQKGGELFF. The CDR3 DNA reads as TGCGCCAGCAGTGATGGGAGCGCCCAAAAGGGCGGGGAGCTGTTTTTT.

The V and J genes are TRBV2 and TRBJ1-2; D uncertain. This CDR3 has 13 amino acids. Between the trimmed V and J ends, which lost 5 bases and 4 bases, there was a span of 11 bases. Germline CDR1 and CDR2: SNHLY and FYNNEI. The CDR3 here is CASSTSGLYGYTF. The CDR3 DNA sequence: TGTGCCAGCAGTACGTCCGGACTCTATGGCTACACCTTC.

The V and J genes are TRBV9 and TRBJ2-3; 13 bases match TRBD2. The V and J ends lost 2 bases and 3 bases, in that order; junction bases with no gene match: 3. CDR3 size: 16 residues. Germline V gene data show CDR1 as SGDLS and CDR2 as YYNGEE. The CDR3 bases are TGTGCCAGCAGCGTGGGGACTAGCGGGGATACAGATACGCAGTATTTT. It translates to CASSVGTSGDTDTQYF.

With respect to this clone: A much larger clone is a single base away; this may be a read error. The CDR3 coding sequence is TGTGCCAGCAGCTTATACATCGAGGACAGGGTGGGAGAGCAGTACTTC. The encoded protein is CASSLYIEDRVGEQYF. The chain joins TRBV11-2 to TRBJ2-7; 8 bases line up with TRBD1. Germline V gene data show CDR1 as SGHAT and CDR2 as FQNNGV. V trimming: 2 bases; J trimming: 7 bases; junction bases outside the gene matches: 13. CDR3 length equals 16 residues.

V gene TRBV6-4 combines with J gene TRBJ2-1, with 8 bases aligning to TRBD2. The germline CDR1 and CDR2 sequences are MRHNA and SNTAGT. The V segment lost 4 bases and the J segment 2 bases; nucleotides outside the gene matches: 10. The CDR3 consists of 17 residues. The CDR3 loop reads CASSGLAGGAPYNEQFF. As DNA, the CDR3 is TGTGCCAGCAGTGGGCTAGCGGGTGGGGCCCCCTACAATGAGCAGTTCTTC.

The gene calls are TRBV2 and TRBJ1-2; D unclear. CDR1 is SNHLY and CDR2 is FYNNEI in the germline V gene. This CDR3 is 14 amino acids long. Trimming stripped 10 bases from V and 2 bases from J, with 17 bases between. The CDR3 sequence: CAIPRGSSNYGYTF. CDR3 nucleotides: TGTGCCATCCCAAGAGGCAGCTCCAACTATGGCTACACCTTC.

The rearrangement links TRBV13 to TRBJ2-3, with 10 positions matching TRBD1. J was trimmed by 0 bases and V by 5 bases; bases with no gene match: 5. CDR3 length: 16 residues. The germline V gene has CDR1 PRHDT and CDR2 FYEKMQ (reference sequence). CDR3 sequence reads: CASSRDRGLSTDTQYF. The CDR3, as DNA: TGTGCCAGCAGCCGAGACAGGGGGCTGAGCACAGATACGCAGTATTTT.

The gene calls are TRBV30 and TRBJ1-2, with 8 bases that match TRBD1. The germline V gene encodes CDR1 GTSNPN and CDR2 SVGIG (reference sequence). CDR3 length equals 17 residues. The V and J ends lost 1 base and 6 bases, in that order; junction bases with no gene match: 16. The CDR3 DNA reads as TGTGCCTGGAGTGGACGTGGATTTGGACAGGGCAGGAATGGCTACACCTTC. Its protein product is CAWSGRGFGQGRNGYTF.

DNA of the CDR3: TGTGCCAGCAGCGGCAAGACAGGGTTTTGGCATGGCTACACCTTC. This codes for CASSGKTGFWHGYTF. The chain has TRBV5-4 and TRBJ1-2; 7 nucleotides match TRBD1. The CDR3 spans 15 residues. From germline, CDR1 is SGHNT and CDR2 YYREEE (reference sequence). Unmatched junction bases numbered 12, after V lost 4 bases and J lost 6 bases.

The genes are TRBV28 and TRBJ2-7; 11 bases match TRBD1. J gave up 3 bases and V 6 bases, and 7 bases lay outside the gene matches. The CDR3 has 15 amino acids. Germline V gene data show CDR1 as MDHEN and CDR2 as SYDVKM. CDR3 bases: TGTGCCAGCAGCACCGGGACAGGGGGAATCTACGAGCAGTACTTC. This translates into CASSTGTGGIYEQYF.

This chain connects TRBV4-1 to TRBJ1-3; TRBD1 matches 9 bases. Unmatched junction bases numbered 6, after V lost 0 bases and J lost 0 bases. This CDR3 region has 18 residues. Germline values: CDR1 MGHRA, CDR2 YSYEKL. CDR3: CASSQDWDRDFSGNTIYF. The CDR3 coding sequence is TGCGCCAGCAGCCAAGATTGGGACAGGGACTTCTCTGGAAACACCATATATTTT.

The chain links TRBV29-1 to TRBJ2-1; possible D gene TRBD2, 5 bases. The CDR3 is 11 amino acids. Germline V gene lookup returns CDR1 SQVTM and CDR2 ANQGSEA. V was trimmed by 7 bases and J by 7 bases, leaving 11 bases between them. The CDR3 sequence is CSARGANEQFF. In DNA form, the CDR3 reads TGCAGCGCCCGGGGAGCTAATGAGCAGTTCTTC.

The rearrangement links TRBV10-1 to TRBJ2-1; 7 bases fit TRBD2. Germline V gene sequence: CDR1 WNHNN, CDR2 SYGVQD (reference sequence). V lost 4 bases to trimming and J lost 2 bases; unmatched junction nucleotides: 2. The CDR3 contains 14 residues. CDR3 sequence reads: CASSASGTYNEQFF. In DNA, the CDR3 is TGCGCCAGCAGTGCCAGCGGGACCTACAATGAGCAGTTCTTC.

Turning to this clone: Distinct nucleotide sequences in the sample also encode this CDR3. This chain links TRBV18 with TRBJ2-6; no reliable D call. The CDR3 has 14 residues. Germline values: CDR1 KGHSH, CDR2 LQKENI. The V gene lost 3 bases and the J gene lost 2 bases, with 5 bases spanning the gap. CDR3 sequence (DNA): TGTGCCAGCTCACCCGGAACTGGGGCCAACGTCCTGACTTTC. Protein: CASSPGTGANVLTF. Full variable domain (remainder filled in from reference TRBV18 and TRBJ2-6): NAGVMQNPRHLVRRRGQEARLRCSPMKGHSHVYWYRQLPEEGLKFMVYLQKENIIDESGMPKERFSAEFPKEGPSILRIQQVVRGDSAAYFCASSPGTGANVLTFGAGSRLTVL.